This TCR beta chain originates from a study of T cell responses to AZD1222 COVID-19 vaccine. Turning to the study itself: Second doses were pooled across both intervals (about 4 or about 12 weeks). General observations from the study: Spike-spanning, vaccine-associated CD4 TCRs were dominant at 160-218 and 743-854. Per reports, nearly half of all spike-specific TCRs target regions that are unmutated in variants.

About this clone: Its specificity is unknown.

Generated by immunoSEQ multiplex PCR, the TCRdb table keeps only in-frame clones and is missing some. The data hold fewer than 140,000 clones, with roughly 90% observed a single time. This CDR3 comprises 13 residues. V shed 8 bases and J 7 bases; nucleotides not matched to a gene: 8. Per the germline V gene, CDR1 is LNHDA and CDR2 is SQIVND (reference sequence). The chain has TRBV19 and TRBJ2-7; 10 bases match TRBD1. This receptor was identified in an adult in good health. The sample consisted of peripheral blood, taken on day 0 of AZD1222 vaccination. CDR3 residues: CASRRQGANEQYF. For the CDR3, the DNA is TGTGCCAGTCGTAGACAGGGGGCGAATGAGCAGTACTTC.